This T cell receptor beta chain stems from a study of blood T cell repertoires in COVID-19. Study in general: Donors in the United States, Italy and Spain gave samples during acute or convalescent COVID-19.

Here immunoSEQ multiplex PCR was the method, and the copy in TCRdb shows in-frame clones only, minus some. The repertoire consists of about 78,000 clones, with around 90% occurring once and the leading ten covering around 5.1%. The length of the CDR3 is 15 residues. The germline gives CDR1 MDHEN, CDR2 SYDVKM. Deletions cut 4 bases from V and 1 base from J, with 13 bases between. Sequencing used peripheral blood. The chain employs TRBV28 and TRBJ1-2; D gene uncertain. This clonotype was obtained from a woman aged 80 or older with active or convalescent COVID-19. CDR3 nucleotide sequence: TGTGCCAGCAGTTCCCCGTCGACACTTAACTATGGCTACACCTTC. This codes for CASSSPSTLNYGYTF.